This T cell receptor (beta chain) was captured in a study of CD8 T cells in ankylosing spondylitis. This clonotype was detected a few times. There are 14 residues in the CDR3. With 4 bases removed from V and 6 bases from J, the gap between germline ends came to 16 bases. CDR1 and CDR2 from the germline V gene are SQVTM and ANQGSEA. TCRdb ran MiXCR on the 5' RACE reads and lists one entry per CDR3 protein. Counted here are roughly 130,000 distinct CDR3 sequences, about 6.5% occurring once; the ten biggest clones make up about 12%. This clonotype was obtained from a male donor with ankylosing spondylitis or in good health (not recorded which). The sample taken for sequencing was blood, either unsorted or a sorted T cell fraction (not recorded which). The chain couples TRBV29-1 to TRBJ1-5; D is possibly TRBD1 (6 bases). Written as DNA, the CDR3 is TGCAGCGTTGGGCTAGGGGGGCAGGGTCAGCCCCAGCATTTT. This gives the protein CSVGLGGQGQPQHF. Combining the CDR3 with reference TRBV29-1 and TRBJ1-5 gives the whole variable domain SAVISQKPSRDICQRGTSLTIQCQVDSQVTMMFWYRQQPGQSLTLIATANQGSEATYESGFVIDKFPISRPNLTFSTLTVSNMSPEDSSIYLCSVGLGGQGQPQHFGDGTRLSIL.